This T cell receptor beta chain originates from a study of cytomegalovirus exposure and HLA in healthy donors. Regarding this clone: The antigen is not known.

The PCR was carried out with 60 Vbeta primers and 13 Jbeta primers. The assay was immunoSEQ multiplex PCR, and TCRdb's table has in-frame clones only and misses some. Of roughly 98,000 clones detected, around 79% appear once; the ten largest clones hold more than 2.5%. J was trimmed by 4 bases and V by 2 bases; bases with no gene match: 11. The CDR3 covers 17 residues. CDR1 LGHNA and CDR2 YNFKEQ come from the germline V gene. The study, taken as a whole, reports: Researchers had no immune exposure information except CMV serostatus available. Earlier findings revealed that most TCR beta V segments proved productive either about 87% or about 30% of the time. Most TCRs appeared rarely, but some public TCRs recurred in many donors.

Input material: PBMCs. V gene TRBV4-2 combines with J gene TRBJ2-3, with 8 positions matching TRBD2. The TCR originated in a female donor in good health and CMV-seropositive. The CDR3 sequence: CASSQLPGAGVADTQYF. CDR3 DNA: TGTGCCAGCAGCCAACTCCCCGGAGCGGGGGTGGCAGATACGCAGTATTTT.